The present entry profiles one TCR beta chain with its context. Its antigen is not identified. Both 60 Vbeta primers and 13 Jbeta primers went into the PCR. Measured with immunoSEQ multiplex PCR; TCRdb has only the in-frame clones, and not every one. The sample totals 200,000 to 250,000 clones. This record belongs to a study of cytomegalovirus exposure and HLA in healthy donors. Notes on the study in general: Later work showed greater clonal expansion in HLA-associated TCR beta chains than in equally common others. Owing to their indistinguishability, certain V segments, notably TRBV6-2 and TRBV6-3, were excluded.

After removal of 5 bases from V and 4 bases from J, the junction contained 4 bases not matched to a gene. Germline loops: CDR1 GTSNPN, CDR2 SVGIG (reference sequence). This CDR3 has 13 residues. This TCR derives from a girl aged 2-10 years in good health and CMV-seropositive. Sequenced input: PBMCs. The rearrangement links TRBV30 to TRBJ1-2, with 10 bases fitting TRBD1. CDR3 coding DNA: TGTGCCTGGGGGACAGGGGAATTCTATGGCTACACCTTC. It specifies CAWGTGEFYGYTF.